This T cell receptor beta chain originates from a study of T-cell memory formation after mild COVID-19. Overall study: Among the donors, TCR clusters were largely specific to each donor.

This clonotype was seen many times. The antigen is undetermined. V shed 7 bases and J 2 bases; nucleotides not matched to a gene: 8. The CDR3 contains 16 residues. Germline V gene sequence: CDR1 MNHEY, CDR2 SVGAGI. Study-level results: CD4+ contracting clones lay mainly in CM and EM, CD8+ ones in EMRA. Whether day 37 second-wave clones are SARS-CoV-2-specific was not confirmed. Memory cells collected pre-infection included some clones that later responded, suggesting cross-reactive memory joined.

TCRdb called the 5' RACE reads again in MiXCR, with one record for every CDR3 protein. The sample includes about 210,000 distinct CDR3 sequences, about 10% of them seen just once. Source material: PBMCs or a T cell subset sorted from them (not recorded which). The chain links TRBV6-5 to TRBJ2-3, with 11 bases identical to TRBD1. The receptor's source is a man aged 18 to 29 who had mild COVID-19 (a few samples of this study predate the infection). Cell type and time point are not known. CDR3 DNA sequence: TGTGCCAGCACCCCGACGGACAGGGGGCCCACAGATACGCAGTATTTT. This sequence encodes CASTPTDRGPTDTQYF.